The clone carrying this T cell receptor (beta chain) was counted a few times. No antigen is known for it. The data originate from a study of T-cell memory formation after mild COVID-19. The germline V gene has CDR1 SEHNR and CDR2 FQNEAQ (reference sequence). Trimming left V 1 base short and J 5 bases short, with 14 bases between. The CDR3 is made up of 15 amino acids. Findings and limits, study-wide: Among clones contracting day 15 to 85, CD4/CD8 was balanced, whereas later expanders leaned CD4+. CD4+ contracting clones lay mainly in CM and EM, CD8+ ones in EMRA. Nothing confirmed that second-wave clones peaking on day 37 were specific for SARS-CoV-2.

Constant-segment primers were used for 5'RACE, and the resulting TCR alpha and TCR beta cDNA libraries carried sample barcodes and UMIs. TCRdb reanalysed the 5' RACE reads using MiXCR and keeps one entry per CDR3 protein. Of hundreds of thousands of distinct CDR3 sequences in the sample, 20% to 25% were seen once. Sequencing input: PBMCs or a T cell subset sorted from them (not recorded which). The J gene is TRBJ2-5, the V gene TRBV7-9, with a weak D call TRBD2 (5 bases). The source of this sequence is an adult woman who had mild COVID-19 (a few samples of this study predate the infection). Cell type and time point are not known. CDR3 amino acids: CASSLVEGTEETQYF. The CDR3 DNA is TGTGCCAGCAGCTTAGTCGAGGGAACAGAGGAGACCCAGTACTTC. Using reference TRBV7-9 and TRBJ2-5 for the parts outside the CDR3, the full variable domain is DTGVSQNPRHKITKRGQNVTFRCDPISEHNRLYWYRQTLGQGPEFLTYFQNEAQLEKSRLLSDRFSAERPKGSFSTLEIQRTEQGDSAMYLCASSLVEGTEETQYFGPGTRLLVL.